A selection of T cell receptor beta chains follows, all from one sample in a study of PD-1 blockade in classical Hodgkin lymphoma. Measured with immunoSEQ multiplex PCR; TCRdb has only the in-frame clones, and not every one. The sample carries approximately 98,000 clones, roughly nine tenths recorded once. Sequenced here: peripheral blood mononuclear cells (PBMCs), sampled before the second cycle of nivolumab. The source of these receptors is a human donor with classical Hodgkin lymphoma. The CDR3 runs from the conserved cysteine through the conserved F or W. D genes are given only for firm matches. Expanded clones get a size class; other rows say once, few or many, or leave the size out.

J gene,V gene,clone size,D gene,CDR3 DNA,CDR3 protein
TRBJ2-7,TRBV6-5,-,-,TGTGCCAGCAGTTTTGGACCTACCTACGAGCAGTACTTC,CASSFGPTYEQYF
TRBJ1-1,TRBV14,-,-,TGTGCCAGCAGCCAGACCGGGACACCCAGTGGCACTGAAGCTTTCTTT,CASSQTGTPSGTEAFF
TRBJ2-3,TRBV30,-,-,TGTGCCTGGAGTACCTGGGGTCCAGATACGCAGTATTTT,CAWSTWGPDTQYF
TRBJ2-5,TRBV2,-,-,TGTGCCAGCAGTGATCCCAGGGAACCGGGGGAGACCCAGTACTTC,CASSDPREPGETQYF
TRBJ2-7,TRBV5-1,-,-,TGCGCCAGCAGCTTTTTCGACGGCACCTACGAGCAGTACTTC,CASSFFDGTYEQYF
TRBJ2-4,TRBV6-6,-,-,TGTGCCAGCAGTAACCCCCCGGGAAACATTCAGTACTTC,CASSNPPGNIQYF
TRBJ2-1,TRBV19,-,TRBD2,TGTGCCAGTAGTATAGCTGGCCTAGCGGGAGATGAGCAGTTCTTC,CASSIAGLAGDEQFF
TRBJ2-3,TRBV28,-,TRBD1,TGTGCCAGCAGTCGGGACAGGGGCTATTCAGATACGCAGTATTTT,CASSRDRGYSDTQYF
TRBJ2-2,TRBV5-4,-,-,TGTGCCAGCAGCCAAGACACCGGGGAGCTGTTTTTT,CASSQDTGELFF
TRBJ1-1,TRBV5-3,-,-,TGTGCCAGAAGCCCGGGGGGTAGTGAGGGGCGGGTGAACACTGAAGCTTTCTTT,CARSPGGSEGRVNTEAFF
TRBJ2-3,TRBV6-5,-,-,TGTGCCAGCAGCCTAGACAGCGTTTCGACAGATACGCAGTATTTT,CASSLDSVSTDTQYF
TRBJ2-1,TRBV9,few,-,TGTGCCAGCAGGAAGACAGGCCCCTGGGATGAGCAGTTCTTC,CASRKTGPWDEQFF
TRBJ1-1,TRBV7-2,few,-,TGTGCCAGCAGGCTAATGAACACTGAAGCTTTCTTT,CASRLMNTEAFF
TRBJ2-3,TRBV13,-,-,TGTGCCAGCAGCGCTAGAGGGGGAATGAGGACAGATACGCAGTATTTT,CASSARGGMRTDTQYF
TRBJ2-7,TRBV11-2,-,-,TGTGCCAGCACTCTCTTCGTGGCGGCTTTAGGGGTCGAGCAGTACTTC,CASTLFVAALGVEQYF
TRBJ1-1,TRBV29-1,-,TRBD1,TGCAGCGTGAGGGACAGGGCGAACACTGAAGCTTTCTTT,CSVRDRANTEAFF
TRBJ2-7,TRBV7-6,-,TRBD1,TGTGCCAGCAGCAACCGGGACAGGTCCTACGAGCAGTACTTC,CASSNRDRSYEQYF
TRBJ2-5,TRBV9,-,-,TGTGCCAGCAGCGTAGATTACAGTCAAGAGACCCAGTACTTC,CASSVDYSQETQYF
TRBJ2-7,TRBV6-4,-,-,TGTGCCAGCAGTGCGGACGACGGTCCCTACGAGCAGTACTTC,CASSADDGPYEQYF
TRBJ2-7,TRBV27,-,TRBD2,TGTGCCAGCAGTTTAAGGACTAGCGGGAGCCCGTACCCCTACGAGCAGTACTTC,CASSLRTSGSPYPYEQYF
TRBJ2-7,TRBV27,-,-,TGTGCCAGCACCCCGGGGAGGGGGCTTGGGGAGCAGTACTTC,CASTPGRGLGEQYF
TRBJ2-7,TRBV19,-,TRBD2,TGTGCCAGTAGCCTAGCGGGAGGGCCCTACGAGCAGTACTTC,CASSLAGGPYEQYF
TRBJ1-1,TRBV6-6,-,-,TGTGCCAGCAGTTACAGGGGGGGGCAATCGACTGAAGCTTTCTTT,CASSYRGGQSTEAFF